This TCR beta chain was found in a study of T cells after yellow fever vaccination. Whole-study context: Fractions of low cell number were prepared using SMART-Seq v4 Ultra Low Input. Findings and limits, study-wide: FACS-sorted repertoires could contain abundant clonotypes contaminating from the bulk population.

On this clonotype: The antigen is undetermined.

J lost 3 bases, V lost 6 bases, and 13 bases had no gene match. Germline loops: CDR1 SEHNR, CDR2 FQNEAQ (reference sequence). The CDR3 totals 17 residues. Template-switching 5'RACE yielded the TCR cDNA; a universal primer site and UMIs were added in the process. Via MiXCR, TCRdb re-called the 5' RACE reads, giving one row per CDR3 protein. Here the sample spans 450,000 to 550,000 distinct CDR3 sequences, 21% being singletons. The TCR originated in a man in his late teens or twenties who received the YFV17D yellow fever vaccine. The chain is built from TRBV7-9 and TRBJ2-1, with 8 bases identical to TRBD2. The material was PBMCs, obtained approximately 22 days after the first yellow fever vaccination. The CDR3 spells CASRTPTTSDLYNEQFF. The CDR3 bases are TGTGCCAGCAGGACCCCGACGACTAGCGACCTCTACAATGAGCAGTTCTTC.